This passage covers 32 T cell receptor beta chains from one sample sequenced in a study of blood T cell repertoires in COVID-19. Repertoires were generated with immunoSEQ multiplex PCR, while TCRdb's copy carries only in-frame clones and drops some. The data hold tens of thousands of clones, with around 91% observed a single time. Specimen: peripheral blood. Every receptor here comes from a man aged 45-65 years with acute or convalescent COVID-19.

V gene TRBV5-1 combines with J gene TRBJ1-4, with 9 bases lining up with TRBD1. Germline V gene sequence: CDR1 SGHRS, CDR2 YFSETQ. CDR3 length: 14 amino acids. V lost 4 bases to trimming and J lost 7 bases; unmatched junction nucleotides: 5. The DNA of the CDR3 is TGCGCCAGCAGCACAGGGGGCGGAGGTGAAAAACTGTTTTTT. It codes for CASSTGGGGEKLFF.

This chain joins TRBV11-3 and TRBJ2-1, with 9 bases aligning to TRBD2. CDR1 and CDR2 from the germline V gene are SGHNT and YENEEA. Losses at the gene ends were 5 bases for V and 2 bases for J; bases not matched to a gene: 4. The CDR3 loop spans 15 amino acids. CDR3 region: CASSPRLAAYNEQFF. The DNA for the CDR3 is TGTGCCAGCAGCCCCAGACTAGCGGCCTACAATGAGCAGTTCTTC.

The chain has TRBV19 and TRBJ2-4; D is possibly TRBD1 (6 bases). This CDR3 is built from 15 residues. V was pared by 10 bases and J by 9 bases, with 25 bases between. Per germline, CDR1 LNHDA and CDR2 SQIVND (reference sequence). The CDR3 is CATHPGHLTRGIQYF. CDR3 sequence (DNA): TGTGCCACACATCCGGGACATCTAACAAGGGGCATTCAGTACTTC.

This clone was picked up a small number of times. The V and J genes are TRBV5-1 and TRBJ1-3; D ambiguous. V was trimmed by 5 bases and J by 4 bases, leaving 13 bases between them. There are 14 residues in the CDR3. The V gene's germline CDR1 is SGHRS and CDR2 YFSETQ. CDR3 region: CASSPTGFGNTIYF. CDR3 sequence (DNA): TGCGCCAGCAGTCCGACCGGGTTCGGAAACACCATATATTTT.

The chain joins TRBV7-9 to TRBJ2-4; TRBD2 aligns across 8 bases. J was trimmed by 0 bases and V by 3 bases; bases with no gene match: 4. From germline, CDR1 is SEHNR and CDR2 FQNEAQ (reference sequence). CDR3 length: 16 amino acids. CDR3 DNA sequence: TGTGCCAGCAGCTTCACTAGCGGACTAGCCAAAAACATTCAGTACTTC. It translates to CASSFTSGLAKNIQYF.

The gene calls are TRBV6-5 and TRBJ1-5; D perhaps matches TRBD1 (5 bases). CDR3 length: 13 residues. CDR1 and CDR2 (germline): MNHEY, SVGAGI. V was trimmed by 6 bases and J by 6 bases, leaving 12 bases between them. Here the CDR3 reads CASSLTVGQPQHF. For the CDR3, the DNA is TGTGCCAGCAGCTTGACAGTGGGTCAGCCCCAGCATTTT.

This chain connects TRBV12-5 to TRBJ2-2, with a possible D match to TRBD1 (6 bases). Germline-derived CDR1 and CDR2 are LGHNT and FRNRAP. The CDR3 runs 14 residues. V was shortened by 4 bases and J by 7 bases, with 13 bases between the two germline ends. The CDR3 sequence is CASGSPGEGGELFF. CDR3 in DNA: TGTGCTAGTGGTTCTCCAGGGGAAGGCGGGGAGCTGTTTTTT.

This clone has a single count. The chain links TRBV2 to TRBJ1-5; TRBD1 aligns across 8 bases. V trimming: 1 base; J trimming: 6 bases; junction bases outside the gene matches: 5. Germline-derived CDR1 and CDR2 are SNHLY and FYNNEI. The CDR3 length is 15 residues. The CDR3 region has the DNA TGTGCCAGCAGTGAAGACAGGGGGAAGGGTCAGCCCCAGCATTTT. Protein sequence: CASSEDRGKGQPQHF.

This clone was picked up one time. The chain recombines TRBV7-9 with TRBJ2-7, with TRBD2 matching over 11 bases. V dropped 2 bases and J dropped 5; count of bases not matched to a gene: 8. This CDR3 contains 16 residues. The germline gives CDR1 SEHNR, CDR2 FQNEAQ (reference sequence). The CDR3 DNA reads as TGTGCCAGCAGCTTATTATCTAGCGGGAGGACGGACGAGCAGTACTTC. Amino acid sequence: CASSLLSSGRTDEQYF.

This rearrangement joins TRBV5-4 to TRBJ2-4; TRBD2 aligns across 10 bases. The CDR3 has 16 amino acids. Trimming removed 3 bases from V and 1 base from J; junction bases left unmatched: 4. Germline lookup yields CDR1 SGHNT and CDR2 YYREEE (reference sequence). CDR3 region: CASSSPTSGAKNIQYF. Here the CDR3 DNA reads TGTGCCAGCAGCTCTCCGACTAGCGGGGCCAAAAACATTCAGTACTTC.

The chain links TRBV5-1 to TRBJ2-3, with D uncertain. The CDR3 contains 14 residues. With 0 bases removed from V and 6 bases from J, the gap between germline ends came to 11 bases. Per germline, CDR1 SGHRS and CDR2 YFSETQ. Here the CDR3 reads CASSLGATADTQYF. The CDR3, as DNA: TGCGCCAGCAGCTTGGGGGCCACCGCCGATACGCAGTATTTT.

This clone was recorded a few times. The rearrangement links TRBV7-2 to TRBJ2-4; perhaps TRBD2 as D (6 bases). This CDR3 has 14 residues. Trimming took off 3 bases at V and 7 bases at J, with 13 bases between the two ends. Germline V gene data show CDR1 as SGHTA and CDR2 as FQGNSA. CDR3 region: CASSFGRRNNIQYF. The CDR3 DNA is TGTGCCAGCAGCTTTGGGAGGCGGAATAACATTCAGTACTTC.

The genes are TRBV4-3 and TRBJ2-1; 10 positions agree with TRBD2. Trimming took 1 base from V and 5 from J; bases not matched to a gene: 8. There are 17 residues in the CDR3. Germline lookup yields CDR1 LGHNA and CDR2 YSLEER. The CDR3 sequence: CASSQVVGTSDDNEQFF. CDR3 nucleotides: TGCGCCAGCAGCCAAGTGGTAGGGACTAGCGACGACAATGAGCAGTTCTTC.

The chain joins TRBV2 to TRBJ2-5; D call uncertain. Germline CDR1 and CDR2: SNHLY and FYNNEI. CDR3 length: 11 residues. The ends were cut back, 5 bases at V and 7 bases at J, with 8 bases in the middle. The CDR3 DNA sequence: TGTGCCAGCAGTCCCTTAGCGACCCAGTACTTC. Translation gives CASSPLATQYF.

A remark on this clone: The sample contains more than one DNA sequence encoding this CDR3. The genes are TRBV10-3 and TRBJ1-2; D may be TRBD1 (6 bases). The CDR3 runs 13 residues. CDR1 and CDR2 (germline): ENHRY, SYGVKD. The V end was cut by 0 bases, the J end by 5 bases, with 7 bases between. In DNA form, the CDR3 reads TGTGCCATCAGTGAGTCACAGGGATATGGCTACACCTTC. This encodes CAISESQGYGYTF.

J is TRBJ1-4 and V is TRBV5-1; 8 bases are shared with TRBD1. This CDR3 spans 17 amino acids. V trimming: 0 bases; J trimming: 4 bases; junction bases outside the gene matches: 8. Germline CDR1 SGHRS, CDR2 YFSETQ. CDR3 in amino acids: CASSLGAGGLRNEKLFF. The CDR3 bases are TGCGCCAGCAGCTTGGGGGCAGGGGGCCTGCGTAATGAAAAACTGTTTTTT.

The chain joins TRBV5-1 to TRBJ1-5; 8 bases fit TRBD1. J was trimmed by 7 bases and V by 0 bases; bases with no gene match: 3. Per germline, CDR1 SGHRS and CDR2 YFSETQ. The CDR3 extends over 14 amino acids. CDR3 sequence reads: CASSLAGQGQPQHF. The CDR3 bases are TGCGCCAGCAGCTTGGCCGGACAGGGCCAGCCCCAGCATTTT.

This clone was counted only a few times. The gene calls are TRBV27 and TRBJ1-2, with D possibly matching TRBD1 (5 bases). CDR3 size: 16 residues. In germline, CDR1 is MNHEY, CDR2 SMNVEV (reference sequence). V lost 8 bases and J 0 bases, leaving 19 bases between the germline ends. The CDR3 DNA reads TGTGCCAGCGCTGCTGGGGGGAGCCCCACTAACTATGGCTACACCTTC. It encodes CASAAGGSPTNYGYTF.

The chain uses TRBV6-5 and TRBJ1-6; TRBD1 might be the D (5 bases). In germline, CDR1 is MNHEY, CDR2 SVGAGI. V was pared by 0 bases and J by 7 bases, with 13 bases between. CDR3 length equals 16 residues. The CDR3 sequence is CASSYSMDTHNSPLHF. Here the CDR3 DNA reads TGTGCCAGCAGTTACTCGATGGACACACACAATTCACCCCTCCACTTT.

This chain links TRBV25-1 with TRBJ1-5; possible D gene TRBD1, 6 bases. The CDR3 consists of 14 residues. Trimming took 6 bases from V and 4 from J, leaving 13 bases between them. Germline V gene data show CDR1 as MGHDK and CDR2 as SYGVNS. The CDR3 here is CASSVQGFNQPQHF. In nucleotides, the CDR3 is TGTGCCAGCAGCGTACAGGGCTTTAATCAGCCCCAGCATTTT.

The V and J genes are TRBV29-1 and TRBJ1-3; 7 nucleotides align to TRBD1. V lost 4 bases and J lost 7; bases outside the gene matches: 4. The CDR3 extends over 12 amino acids. Looked up from germline, CDR1 is SQVTM and CDR2 is ANQGSEA. The CDR3 is CSVGEQGNTIYF. The CDR3, as DNA: TGCAGCGTTGGGGAACAGGGGAACACCATATATTTT.

The CDR3 protein is CASSYTDRAEQFF. The CDR3 nucleotides read TGTGCCAGCAGCTACACGGACAGGGCAGAGCAGTTCTTC. V is TRBV7-9 and J is TRBJ2-1, with TRBD1 identical over 8 bases. Germline V lookup: CDR1 SEHNR, CDR2 FQNEAQ (reference sequence). CDR3 length: 13 amino acids. V was pared by 4 bases and J by 10 bases, with 6 bases of the junction left unmatched.

This chain joins TRBV11-3 and TRBJ1-4; a weak D match, TRBD1 (5 bases). V was cut by 5 bases and J by 8 bases, with 15 bases left in between. From germline, CDR1 is SGHNT and CDR2 YENEEA. This CDR3 region has 14 residues. Here the CDR3 reads CASSEGDYGEKLFF. CDR3 nucleotides: TGTGCCAGCAGCGAAGGGGATTATGGGGAAAAACTGTTTTTT.

The chain carries TRBV7-8 and TRBJ2-7; D call uncertain. This CDR3 contains 13 residues. Per germline, CDR1 SGHVS and CDR2 FQNEAQ. Deletions cut 5 bases from V and 4 bases from J, with 12 bases between. This CDR3 is CASSGSPGYEQYF. The CDR3 DNA follows: TGTGCCAGCAGCGGTAGCCCCGGATACGAGCAGTACTTC. The variable domain in full, completed from reference TRBV7-8 and TRBJ2-7, reads GAGVSQSPRYKVAKRGQDVALRCDPISGHVSLFWYQQALGQGPEFLTYFQNEAQLDKSGLPSDRFFAERPEGSVSTLKIQRTQQEDSAVYLCASSGSPGYEQYFGPGTRLTVT.

This chain joins TRBV7-9 and TRBJ2-3; TRBD2 agrees at 10 bases. CDR3 length: 16 amino acids. Trimming cost V 5 bases and J 2 bases; bases outside gene matches: 7. The germline V gene encodes CDR1 SEHNR and CDR2 FQNEAQ (reference sequence). The CDR3 sequence is CASSRGTSDYTDTQYF. The CDR3 coding sequence is TGTGCCAGCAGCCGCGGGACTAGCGATTACACAGATACGCAGTATTTT. Drawing the rest from reference TRBV7-9 and TRBJ2-3, the complete variable domain is DTGVSQNPRHKITKRGQNVTFRCDPISEHNRLYWYRQTLGQGPEFLTYFQNEAQLEKSRLLSDRFSAERPKGSFSTLEIQRTEQGDSAMYLCASSRGTSDYTDTQYFGPGTRLTVL.

The V call is TRBV5-1, the J call TRBJ2-3, with a tentative D call TRBD1 (6 bases). Germline V CDR1 and CDR2: SGHRS, YFSETQ. With 0 bases removed from V and 6 bases from J, the gap between germline ends came to 14 bases. This CDR3 has 15 residues. The CDR3 coding sequence is TGCGCCAGCAGCTTGGACAGGGCCGCGCGGGATACGCAGTATTTT. The encoded protein is CASSLDRAARDTQYF.

V is TRBV7-2 and J is TRBJ2-7; D is possibly TRBD1 (6 bases). Germline CDR1 SGHTA, CDR2 FQGNSA. Between the trimmed V and J ends, which lost 6 bases and 3 bases, there was a span of 18 bases. CDR3 length equals 15 residues. The CDR3 DNA sequence: TGTGCCAGCAGAGTACCCCGGGACAATCTCTACGAGCAGTACTTC. Translating it yields CASRVPRDNLYEQYF.

The chain combines TRBV29-1 with TRBJ2-1; 7 bases fit TRBD1. Trimming removed 0 bases from V and 7 bases from J; junction bases left unmatched: 12. The CDR3 totals 16 residues. From germline, CDR1 is SQVTM and CDR2 ANQGSEA. In DNA form, the CDR3 reads TGCAGCGTTGAAGACCCCTTCCGACCAGGGGGAAATGAGCAGTTCTTC. Amino acids: CSVEDPFRPGGNEQFF.

This rearrangement joins TRBV30 to TRBJ1-2; no reliable D call. Germline V gene lookup returns CDR1 GTSNPN and CDR2 SVGIG (reference sequence). Trimming pared 8 bases from V and 8 bases from J, leaving 12 bases between. The CDR3 spans 10 residues. CDR3 loop: CATQDGGYTF. The CDR3 region has the DNA TGTGCCACTCAAGACGGGGGCTACACCTTC.

The V gene is TRBV27, the J gene TRBJ2-2; 7 positions match TRBD1. Germline CDR1 reads MNHEY; CDR2 reads SMNVEV (reference sequence). J was trimmed by 0 bases and V by 7 bases; bases with no gene match: 5. The CDR3 sequence is 15 residues long. The CDR3 nucleotides read TGTGCCAGCAACTTACAGGGGCCGAACACCGGGGAGCTGTTTTTT. Its translation: CASNLQGPNTGELFF.

The chain recombines TRBV30 with TRBJ1-5; 11 positions agree with TRBD1. Germline loops: CDR1 GTSNPN, CDR2 SVGIG (reference sequence). CDR3 length: 17 residues. Trimming took 2 bases from V and 3 from J; bases not matched to a gene: 9. CDR3 sequence: CAWSTPGQGGVNQPQHF. The DNA for the CDR3 is TGTGCCTGGAGTACCCCGGGACAGGGGGGGGTCAATCAGCCCCAGCATTTT.

This clone showed up just once. The V call is TRBV7-6, the J call TRBJ2-7; 9 bases match TRBD2. CDR1 and CDR2 (germline): SGHVS, FNYEAQ. The J segment lost 2 bases and the V segment lost 1 base, leaving 12 bases of the junction unmatched. The CDR3 has 18 residues. CDR3: CASSLGSFASGTPYEQYF. CDR3 bases: TGTGCCAGCAGCTTAGGTTCTTTTGCTAGCGGGACCCCCTACGAGCAGTACTTC. The full variable domain, in which reference TRBV7-6 and TRBJ2-7 provide the parts outside the CDR3, is GAGVSQSPRYKVTKRGQDVALRCDPISGHVSLYWYRQALGQGPEFLTYFNYEAQQDKSGLPNDRFSAERPEGSISTLTIQRTEQRDSAMYRCASSLGSFASGTPYEQYFGPGTRLTVT.